A selection of T cell receptor beta chains follows, all from one sample in a study of blood T cell repertoires in COVID-19. The data were produced by immunoSEQ multiplex PCR, yet TCRdb's version contains in-frame clones alone and is incomplete. Here the sample spans approximately 260,000 clones, about 86% being singletons. The sequenced material came from peripheral blood. These receptors originate from a young man with active or convalescent COVID-19. The CDR3 runs from the conserved cysteine through the conserved F or W. Fields, in order: clone size, CDR3 length, V gene, D gene, J gene, CDR3 protein, CDR3 DNA. A D gene is named only where the DNA matches it firmly. Size is omitted from some rows. Given values are once, few, many or a class for expanded clones.

.	14	TRBV9	TRBD2	TRBJ2-7	CASSVEASGGEQYF	TGTGCCAGCAGCGTAGAAGCTAGCGGGGGGGAGCAGTACTTC
.	12	TRBV6-5	.	TRBJ1-3	CASRTYGNTIYF	TGTGCCAGCAGGACTTATGGAAACACCATATATTTT
.	16	TRBV5-1	TRBD2	TRBJ2-3	CASSLEWEGQADTQYF	TGCGCCAGCAGCTTGGAGTGGGAGGGGCAGGCAGATACGCAGTATTTT
.	15	TRBV2	.	TRBJ1-5	CASRRATAGNQPQHF	TGTGCCAGCCGGAGGGCCACCGCGGGCAATCAGCCCCAGCATTTT
.	17	TRBV11-1	TRBD1	TRBJ1-1	CASSLASLGQMNTEAFF	TGTGCCAGCAGCTTAGCTTCTCTGGGACAGATGAACACTGAAGCTTTCTTT
.	16	TRBV27	TRBD1	TRBJ2-7	CASSPSRGQGNYEQYF	TGTGCCAGCAGTCCTTCAAGGGGACAGGGGAACTACGAGCAGTACTTC
.	15	TRBV7-9	.	TRBJ1-1	CASSFFGLADTEAFF	TGTGCCAGCAGCTTCTTCGGTCTAGCGGACACTGAAGCTTTCTTT
.	14	TRBV4-1	.	TRBJ1-5	CASSRQPSNQPQHF	TGCGCCAGCAGTCGACAGCCTAGCAATCAGCCCCAGCATTTT
.	15	TRBV5-1	.	TRBJ2-3	CASKRGASPPDTQYF	TGCGCCAGCAAACGGGGAGCTAGCCCGCCAGATACGCAGTATTTT
.	15	TRBV7-2	.	TRBJ1-5	CASSLIGWSDQPQHF	TGTGCCAGCAGCCTCATCGGGTGGTCCGATCAGCCCCAGCATTTT
.	13	TRBV11-2	.	TRBJ2-1	CASSGTNYNEQFF	TGTGCCAGCAGCGGGACAAATTACAATGAGCAGTTCTTC
.	15	TRBV19	.	TRBJ1-1	CASSIQFTGRTEAFF	TGTGCCAGTAGTATACAATTTACGGGTCGTACTGAAGCTTTCTTT
.	15	TRBV6-5	.	TRBJ2-7	CASSYHTGFSYEQYF	TGTGCCAGCAGTTACCATACAGGCTTCTCCTACGAGCAGTACTTC
.	15	TRBV5-1	TRBD1	TRBJ2-1	CASSPDRGPEHEQFF	TGCGCCAGCAGCCCGGACAGGGGGCCGGAGCATGAGCAGTTCTTC
.	16	TRBV7-9	TRBD2	TRBJ2-3	CASSYASGRTTDTQYF	TGTGCCAGCAGCTATGCTAGCGGGAGGACCACAGATACGCAGTATTTT
once	14	TRBV3-1/TRBV3-2	.	TRBJ2-7	CASTQEGSLYEQYF	TGTGCCAGCACCCAAGAGGGCAGTTTGTACGAGCAGTACTTC
.	16	TRBV4-3	TRBD2	TRBJ2-1	CASSQDTSGIDNEQFF	TGCGCCAGCAGCCAAGATACTAGCGGGATTGACAATGAGCAGTTCTTC
.	17	TRBV3-1/TRBV3-2	TRBD1	TRBJ1-2	CASSQVPGQGSNYGYTF	TGTGCCAGCAGCCAAGTCCCCGGACAGGGCAGTAACTATGGCTACACCTTC
.	14	TRBV11-3	.	TRBJ2-3	CASSSRGAPDTQYF	TGTGCCAGCAGCTCTCGGGGGGCCCCAGATACGCAGTATTTT
.	15	TRBV19	.	TRBJ1-1	CASISTRGARTEAFF	TGTGCCAGTATCTCCACCCGGGGGGCGAGAACTGAAGCTTTCTTT
.	13	TRBV24-1	.	TRBJ1-1	CATSDQRQEEAFF	TGTGCCACCAGTGATCAGCGACAGGAGGAAGCTTTCTTT
.	16	TRBV9	.	TRBJ2-7	CASSPRRALGDYEQYF	TGTGCCAGCAGCCCAAGACGTGCGCTAGGGGACTACGAGCAGTACTTC
.	14	TRBV12-5	TRBD1	TRBJ2-7	CASGSGTGYYEQYF	TGTGCTAGTGGATCTGGGACAGGATACTACGAGCAGTACTTC
.	17	TRBV24-1	TRBD2	TRBJ2-1	CATSEATGRERYNEQFF	TGTGCCACCAGTGAGGCAACCGGGCGGGAGAGGTACAATGAGCAGTTCTTC